Following are 25 T cell receptor beta chains from one sample sequenced in a study of cytomegalovirus exposure and HLA in healthy donors. 13 Jbeta primers and 60 Vbeta primers were used for the PCR. The protocol was immunoSEQ multiplex PCR, while the TCRdb copy is restricted to in-frame clones and leaves out a portion. The repertoire holds about 140,000 clones, about 84% seen once, with 2% to 3% in the top ten. Sequenced sample: PBMCs. These receptor sequences come from a middle-aged man in good health and CMV-seronegative.

The J gene is TRBJ2-1, the V gene TRBV19; 11 positions agree with TRBD2. V lost 4 bases and J lost 6; bases outside the gene matches: 8. The CDR3 is 16 residues long. CDR1 is LNHDA, CDR2 SQIVND, per germline (reference sequence). The CDR3 sequence: CASSTISGRAFNEQFF. The CDR3 bases are TGTGCCAGTAGTACCATTAGCGGGAGGGCCTTCAATGAGCAGTTCTTC. The full variable domain, completed using reference TRBV19 and TRBJ2-1, is DGGITQSPKYLFRKEGQNVTLSCEQNLNHDAMYWYRQDPGQGLRLIYYSQIVNDFQKGDIAEGYSVSREKKESFPLTVTSAQKNPTAFYLCASSTISGRAFNEQFFGPGTRLTVL.

V and J are TRBV25-1 and TRBJ2-4, with 9 bases that match TRBD1. This CDR3 region has 17 residues. The trim removed 4 bases at V and 2 bases at J, leaving 9 bases unmatched. CDR1 and CDR2 from the germline V gene are MGHDK and SYGVNS. The CDR3 nucleotides are TGTGCCAGCAGTGGTCCGGACAGGGGTGGGCCCAAAAACATTCAGTACTTC. Translation: CASSGPDRGGPKNIQYF.

A word on this clone: Other DNA sequences in this sample translate to the same CDR3. The rearrangement joins TRBV9 to TRBJ1-3; a possible D gene is TRBD1 (5 bases). The V and J ends lost 0 bases and 0 bases respectively, with 7 bases between them. The germline CDR1 and CDR2 sequences are SGDLS and YYNGEE. This CDR3 is built from 15 residues. The CDR3 DNA reads TGTGCCAGCAGCGTAGTAGGGGACTCTGGAAACACCATATATTTT. This translates into CASSVVGDSGNTIYF. The variable domain in full, completed from reference TRBV9 and TRBJ1-3, reads DSGVTQTPKHLITATGQRVTLRCSPRSGDLSVYWYQQSLDQGLQFLIQYYNGEERAKGNILERFSAQQFPDLHSELNLSSLELGDSALYFCASSVVGDSGNTIYFGEGSWLTVV.

The chain joins TRBV9 to TRBJ2-2; 10 nucleotides match TRBD2. Trimming at V came to 3 bases and at J to 6 bases, leaving 5 bases not matched to a gene. CDR3 length: 15 residues. Germline lookup yields CDR1 SGDLS and CDR2 YYNGEE. The CDR3 DNA is TGTGCCAGCAGCGGACTAGCGGGCGAGTCCGGGGAGCTGTTTTTT. Encoded protein: CASSGLAGESGELFF.

This clone has a handful of counts. This CDR3 is also generated by other DNA sequences in the sample. This chain connects TRBV18 to TRBJ2-5; 9 bases fit TRBD2. Trimming removed 2 bases from V and 4 bases from J; junction bases left unmatched: 2. Looked up from germline, CDR1 is KGHSH and CDR2 is LQKENI. The CDR3 has 14 amino acids. CDR3 coding DNA: TGTGCCAGCTCACCAGAGACTAGCGGAGAGACCCAGTACTTC. Protein sequence: CASSPETSGETQYF.

The rearrangement links TRBV7-2 to TRBJ1-2, with 8 bases lining up with TRBD1. CDR1 and CDR2 from the germline V gene are SGHTA and FQGNSA. V shed 5 bases, J shed 12 bases, and the junction held 5 bases outside the gene matches. The CDR3 has 11 amino acids. CDR3 protein: CASSLGQVHTF. The DNA of the CDR3 is TGTGCCAGCAGCCTGGGACAGGTCCACACCTTC.

The chain employs TRBV19 and TRBJ2-6; D may be TRBD1 (6 bases). CDR3 length: 18 amino acids. Trimming left V 4 bases short and J 0 bases short, with 16 bases between. Germline V CDR1 and CDR2: LNHDA, SQIVND (reference sequence). The CDR3 sequence is CASSTHLRTASGANVLTF. CDR3 DNA sequence: TGTGCCAGTAGTACCCATCTCAGGACAGCCTCTGGGGCCAACGTCCTGACTTTC.

The V gene is TRBV5-1, the J gene TRBJ1-2, with TRBD1 as a possible D gene (6 bases). V was shortened by 0 bases and J by 0 bases, with 9 bases between the two germline ends. Germline CDR1 SGHRS, CDR2 YFSETQ. The CDR3 spans 15 residues. DNA of the CDR3: TGCGCCAGCAGCTTGGAGGGACACACTAACTATGGCTACACCTTC. Protein sequence: CASSLEGHTNYGYTF.

The CDR3: CASSLSGSYEQYF. In nucleotides, the CDR3 is TGTGCCAGCAGCCTTAGCGGTTCCTACGAGCAGTACTTC. V usage is TRBV6-5 and J usage is TRBJ2-7; TRBD2 might be the D (6 bases). The CDR3 covers 13 residues. The V gene's germline CDR1 is MNHEY and CDR2 SVGAGI. The germline V and J ends were trimmed by 6 bases and 1 base, with 10 bases remaining between them.

V gene TRBV10-3 combines with J gene TRBJ2-1; 10 nucleotides agree with TRBD2. V shed 7 bases, J shed 9 bases, and the junction held 9 bases outside the gene matches. The CDR3 extends over 14 amino acids. Germline V gene sequence: CDR1 ENHRY, CDR2 SYGVKD. The CDR3 sequence: CAIKAGGPMTEQFF. CDR3 nucleotide sequence: TGTGCCATCAAAGCGGGAGGGCCAATGACTGAGCAGTTCTTC.

This chain joins TRBV28 and TRBJ1-2; 10 nucleotides agree with TRBD1. Germline V gene data show CDR1 as MDHEN and CDR2 as SYDVKM. The CDR3 runs 13 residues. V was pared by 8 bases and J by 6 bases, with 6 bases of the junction left unmatched. CDR3 DNA: TGTGCCAGCGACAGGGGGCGCAGTAATGGCTACACCTTC. It codes for CASDRGRSNGYTF.

The chain combines TRBV18 with TRBJ1-5; D uncertain. The CDR3 loop spans 16 amino acids. The V end lost 6 bases, the J end lost 4 bases, and 19 bases lay between the germline ends. From germline, CDR1 is KGHSH and CDR2 LQKENI. CDR3 DNA: TGTGCCAGCTCCCCTCCTCCCAGGCGCTCTAATCAGCCCCAGCATTTT. It specifies CASSPPPRRSNQPQHF.

This chain links TRBV6-1 with TRBJ2-3, with D uncertain. The germline gives CDR1 MNHNS, CDR2 SASEGT. Between the trimmed V and J ends, which lost 8 bases and 2 bases, there was a span of 5 bases. The CDR3 runs 11 residues. The CDR3 DNA sequence: TGTGCCAGCGGAGTCACAGATACGCAGTATTTT. Protein product: CASGVTDTQYF.

This chain joins TRBV11-3 and TRBJ2-7, with TRBD1 identical over 7 bases. CDR3 size: 14 residues. Germline V CDR1 and CDR2: SGHNT, YENEEA. V shed 6 bases and J 0 bases; nucleotides not matched to a gene: 5. CDR3 sequence reads: CASSERQGSYEQYF. DNA for the CDR3: TGTGCCAGCAGTGAAAGACAGGGCTCCTACGAGCAGTACTTC. Full variable domain (outside the CDR3, taken from reference TRBV11-3 and TRBJ2-7): EAGVVQSPRYKIIEKKQPVAFWCNPISGHNTLYWYLQNLGQGPELLIRYENEEAVDDSQLPKDRFSAERLKGVDSTLKIQPAELGDSAVYLCASSERQGSYEQYFGPGTRLTVT.

V usage is TRBV19 and J usage is TRBJ2-3; D possibly corresponds to TRBD1 (5 bases). The CDR3 consists of 14 residues. Deletions cut 3 bases from V and 2 bases from J, with 9 bases between. Per germline, CDR1 LNHDA and CDR2 SQIVND (reference sequence). CDR3 sequence: CASSILDNTDTQYF. The DNA of the CDR3 is TGTGCCAGTAGTATTTTGGACAACACAGATACGCAGTATTTT. The full variable domain, its missing parts supplied by reference TRBV19 and TRBJ2-3, is DGGITQSPKYLFRKEGQNVTLSCEQNLNHDAMYWYRQDPGQGLRLIYYSQIVNDFQKGDIAEGYSVSREKKESFPLTVTSAQKNPTAFYLCASSILDNTDTQYFGPGTRLTVL.

The gene calls are TRBV5-6 and TRBJ2-5, with 10 bases lining up with TRBD1. CDR3 size: 15 residues. Germline CDR1 is SGHDT and CDR2 is YYEEEE. The ends lost 2 bases at V and 5 bases at J; junction bases unmatched: 6. CDR3 coding DNA: TGTGCCAGCAGCTTTTGGACAGGGGGACGCGAGACCCAGTACTTC. It yields the protein CASSFWTGGRETQYF.

V gene TRBV2 combines with J gene TRBJ2-5; TRBD2 matches 11 bases. Losses at the gene ends were 7 bases for V and 9 bases for J; bases not matched to a gene: 7. Germline CDR1 is SNHLY and CDR2 is FYNNEI. The CDR3 length is 13 residues. CDR3 bases: TGTGCCAGCACCCTAGCGGGAGGTCGGGCCCAGTACTTC. Translation gives CASTLAGGRAQYF.

The chain links TRBV28 to TRBJ2-7; TRBD2 might be the D (7 bases). The CDR3 extends over 16 amino acids. V lost 4 bases, J lost 2 bases, and 18 bases lay in between. CDR1 is MDHEN, CDR2 SYDVKM, per germline. CDR3 sequence: CASSSIRGAPPYEQYF. Here the CDR3 DNA reads TGTGCCAGCAGTTCGATCCGGGGGGCTCCCCCCTACGAGCAGTACTTC. Supplemented by reference TRBV28 and TRBJ2-7, the full variable domain reads DVKVTQSSRYLVKRTGEKVFLECVQDMDHENMFWYRQDPGLGLRLIYFSYDVKMKEKGDIPEGYSVSREKKERFSLILESASTNQTSMYLCASSSIRGAPPYEQYFGPGTRLTVT.

The genes are TRBV11-2 and TRBJ1-1, with D hard to call. Trimming pared 3 bases from V and 1 base from J, leaving 3 bases between. CDR3 size: 12 residues. Germline CDR1 reads SGHAT; CDR2 reads FQNNGV. The CDR3 DNA sequence: TGTGCCAGCAGCTTCAAGAACACTGAAGCTTTCTTT. Encoded protein: CASSFKNTEAFF.

The chain is built from TRBV30 and TRBJ1-1, with a tentative D call TRBD1 (6 bases). The CDR3 is 12 amino acids. V shed 4 bases and J shed 3 bases, with 9 bases lying between them. Germline V gives CDR1 GTSNPN, CDR2 SVGIG (reference sequence). This CDR3 is CAWTGEYTEAFF. The CDR3 DNA reads TGTGCCTGGACAGGGGAGTACACTGAAGCTTTCTTT.

The V gene is TRBV7-9, the J gene TRBJ2-7, with TRBD2 matching 8 bases. The V segment lost 7 bases and the J segment 7 bases; nucleotides outside the gene matches: 12. The CDR3 covers 14 residues. Germline V gene sequence: CDR1 SEHNR, CDR2 FQNEAQ (reference sequence). CDR3: CASTTGGPSVEQYF. In DNA, the CDR3 is TGTGCCAGCACCACGGGGGGGCCTTCAGTTGAGCAGTACTTC.

The chain couples TRBV7-9 to TRBJ1-2, with TRBD1 matching 10 bases. Germline V gene sequence: CDR1 SEHNR, CDR2 FQNEAQ (reference sequence). Unmatched junction bases numbered 9, after V lost 4 bases and J lost 4 bases. The CDR3 runs 16 residues. The CDR3 spells CASSSTGTGVLYGYTF. Written as DNA, the CDR3 is TGTGCCAGCAGCTCAACCGGGACAGGGGTCCTCTATGGCTACACCTTC. Based on the CDR3 plus reference TRBV7-9 and TRBJ1-2, the full variable domain is DTGVSQNPRHKITKRGQNVTFRCDPISEHNRLYWYRQTLGQGPEFLTYFQNEAQLEKSRLLSDRFSAERPKGSFSTLEIQRTEQGDSAMYLCASSSTGTGVLYGYTFGSGTRLTVV.

The chain uses TRBV7-9 and TRBJ1-4, with 8 bases matching TRBD1. Germline V CDR1 and CDR2: SEHNR, FQNEAQ (reference sequence). The CDR3 length is 16 residues. Trimming at V came to 3 bases and at J to 0 bases, leaving 3 bases not matched to a gene. The CDR3 loop is CASSLRQGPTNEKLFF. CDR3 coding DNA: TGTGCCAGCAGCTTGCGACAGGGGCCAACTAATGAAAAACTGTTTTTT. Full variable domain (rest looked up from reference TRBV7-9 and TRBJ1-4): DTGVSQNPRHKITKRGQNVTFRCDPISEHNRLYWYRQTLGQGPEFLTYFQNEAQLEKSRLLSDRFSAERPKGSFSTLEIQRTEQGDSAMYLCASSLRQGPTNEKLFFGSGTQLSVL.

This chain uses TRBV7-7 with TRBJ2-2; 7 positions match TRBD1. The CDR3 is 19 residues long. V shed 5 bases and J 6 bases; nucleotides not matched to a gene: 21. Germline V lookup: CDR1 SSHAT, CDR2 FNYEAQ (reference sequence). CDR3 in DNA: TGTGCCAGCAGCCCCGGTACAGGGATAGGGGGCGGAAACGCCGGGGAGCTGTTTTTT. Translated, it gives CASSPGTGIGGGNAGELFF.

The rearrangement links TRBV30 to TRBJ1-2, with TRBD1 matching 11 bases. Germline V gives CDR1 GTSNPN, CDR2 SVGIG (reference sequence). The CDR3 runs to 15 residues. J lost 8 bases, V lost 4 bases, and 12 bases had no gene match. Here the CDR3 DNA reads TGTGCCTGGAACAACGAGAGGACAGGGGGCGGGGGCTACACCTTC. Amino acids: CAWNNERTGGGGYTF.